The 5 T cell receptor beta chains in this list originate from one sample, sequenced in a study of blood T cells in healthy people across ages. A second roughly 6 to 12 cycle PCR used barcoded and J-beta primers. From the 5' RACE reads, TCRdb called clonotypes with MiXCR, one entry per CDR3 protein. The table lists 1.5 million to 2 million distinct CDR3 sequences, 28% of them singletons. Specimen: blood. These receptors were collected from a woman aged 30 to 39 in good health.

This clonotype has ten or more counts. At one boundary the junction diverges from the germline segment, which might be a read error. The chain uses TRBV7-2 and TRBJ2-7; a possible D gene is TRBD2 (5 bases). Germline V gene sequence: CDR1 SGHTA, CDR2 FQGNSA. The CDR3 runs 12 residues. The CDR3 DNA reads TGTGCCAGCAGTTTAGCGAGGGACGAGCAGTACTTC. Encoded protein: CASSLARDEQYF. Based on the CDR3 plus reference TRBV7-2 and TRBJ2-7, the full variable domain is GAGVSQSPSNKVTEKGKDVELRCDPISGHTALYWYRQSLGQGLEFLIYFQGNSAPDKSGLPSDRFSAERTGGSVSTLTIQRTQQEDSAVYLCASSLARDEQYFGPGTRLTVT.

The chain combines TRBV20-1 with TRBJ2-2; possibly TRBD2 for D (6 bases). With 5 bases removed from V and 3 bases from J, the gap between germline ends came to 13 bases. From germline, CDR1 is DFQATT and CDR2 SNEGSKA (reference sequence). CDR3 length: 14 amino acids. CDR3 sequence (DNA): TGCAGTGCTGGGGGGACCGCATACACCGGGGAGCTGTTTTTT. Protein sequence: CSAGGTAYTGELFF.

The gene calls are TRBV5-1 and TRBJ2-3; the D is unclear. V was cut by 4 bases and J by 2 bases, with 11 bases left in between. Germline V lookup: CDR1 SGHRS, CDR2 YFSETQ. The CDR3 totals 14 residues. The CDR3 DNA follows: TGCGCCAGCAGCCTACCGGGCACCACAGATACGCAGTATTTT. This codes for CASSLPGTTDTQYF.

The chain uses TRBV12-3 or TRBV12-4 and TRBJ2-3; D remains unclear. V gave up 3 bases and J gave up 2 bases, with 9 bases separating them. The CDR3 spans 14 residues. DNA of the CDR3: TGTGCCAGCAGTTTTGAGCAGTACACAGATACGCAGTATTTT. It yields the protein CASSFEQYTDTQYF.

This chain joins TRBV2 and TRBJ1-4; 8 bases agree with TRBD1. Germline CDR1 and CDR2: SNHLY and FYNNEI. J lost 4 bases, V lost 6 bases, and 4 bases had no gene match. The CDR3 is 14 residues long. In DNA form, the CDR3 reads TGTGCCAGCAGAGCTGGACAGGGTAATGAAAAACTGTTTTTT. This encodes CASRAGQGNEKLFF.